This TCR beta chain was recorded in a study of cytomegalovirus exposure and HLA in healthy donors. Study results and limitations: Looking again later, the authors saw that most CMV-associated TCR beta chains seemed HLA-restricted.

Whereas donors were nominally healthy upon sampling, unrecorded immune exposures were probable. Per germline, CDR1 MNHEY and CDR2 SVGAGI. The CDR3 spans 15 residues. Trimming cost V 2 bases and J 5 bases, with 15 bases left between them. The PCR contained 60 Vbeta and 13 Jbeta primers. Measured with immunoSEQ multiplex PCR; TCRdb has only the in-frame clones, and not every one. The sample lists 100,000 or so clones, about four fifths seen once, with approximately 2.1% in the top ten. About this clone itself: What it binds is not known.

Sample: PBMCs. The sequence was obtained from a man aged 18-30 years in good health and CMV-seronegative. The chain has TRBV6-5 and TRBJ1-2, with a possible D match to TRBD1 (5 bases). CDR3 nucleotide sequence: TGTGCCAGCAGTTACACCAAAGGGGCGGGATATGGCTACACCTTC. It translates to CASSYTKGAGYGYTF.